This is a list of T cell receptor beta chains from one sample in a study of blood T cell repertoires in COVID-19. Clones were sequenced by immunoSEQ multiplex PCR, and TCRdb holds only the in-frame ones, with some missing. Seen here are tens of thousands of clones, about three quarters observed once, and the top ten hold around 27%. Material: peripheral blood. The receptors were sampled from a woman older than 75 with active or convalescent COVID-19. CDR3s include the opening cysteine and the closing phenylalanine or tryptophan. A D gene is named only where the DNA matches it firmly.

D,V,CDR3
-,TRBV5-4,CASSLNSQETQYF
-,TRBV12-3/TRBV12-4,CASSFLRNTEAFF
-,TRBV6-1,CASSDRGGQPQHF
TRBD1,TRBV7-9,CASSLLQGLENIQYF
-,TRBV4-3,CASSQGLGGVETQYF
TRBD1,TRBV25-1,CASTRTGDTGELFF
TRBD2,TRBV9,CASSVATSGAGTDTQYF
TRBD1,TRBV7-6,CASSLGQGQSYNSPLHF
-,TRBV5-1,CASSLGGLYNEQFF
-,TRBV29-1,CSVWQLNTEAFF
-,TRBV29-1,CSVNPRDILNYGYTF
-,TRBV3-1/TRBV3-2,CASSQMLSYEQYF
-,TRBV5-6,CASSLVQQPGREQYF
TRBD2,TRBV7-9,CALAEMSYEQYF
-,TRBV25-1,CASSEAGARVYEQYF
-,TRBV19,CASSMSDEQFF
TRBD1,TRBV4-3,CASSQDRGANYGYTF
TRBD1,TRBV24-1,CATSDRVLQGARTDTQYF
-,TRBV19,CASSLSMITGFHQPQHF
-,TRBV7-9,CASSLRQMSYEQYF
-,TRBV3-1/TRBV3-2,CASSQDRLENTEAFF
TRBD1,TRBV25-1,CASSPPRAGGAETQYF
-,TRBV19,CASNLLSNQPQHF
TRBD1,TRBV12-3/TRBV12-4,CASSLRDSQFF
-,TRBV4-1,CASSQDSQYGYTF
-,TRBV4-3,CASRRQSNTGELFF
-,TRBV11-2,CASRPVYNSPLHF